This T cell receptor beta chain was found in a study of blood T cell repertoires in COVID-19. Overall study: There were acute and convalescent COVID-19 samples, and they came from the United States, Italy and Spain. The analysed material was cDNA or gDNA that came from T cells, B-cell-depleted T cells, or PBMCs.

The CDR3 numbers 14 amino acids, ends counted. CDR1 and CDR2 from the germline V gene are MNHEY and SVGAGI. Authors' methods: Reference gene primer amplification in the assay estimated nucleated cell counts. The table came from immunoSEQ multiplex PCR; TCRdb's copy has only in-frame clones and leaves some out. V and J calls and clone size follow that table, whereas D and trimming were derived from the DNA. The data contain about 190,000 clones, roughly 90% of them seen just once; the ten biggest clones take up 5% to 7.5%. In regard to this clone: It is unclear where the CDR3 begins or ends on the DNA, so no DNA is shown, and the CDR3 is as TCRdb lists it.

The clonotype originates from a woman between 35 and 50 years old who had recovered from COVID-19. This chain links TRBV6-5 with TRBJ1-4; TRBD1, as called in the table, went unchecked against the DNA. Sequencing was carried out using peripheral blood. The CDR3 spells CASSSSTGDEKLFF.